The present entry profiles one T cell receptor beta chain with its context. No antigen is known for it. Between the trimmed V and J ends, which lost 0 bases and 0 bases, there was a span of 11 bases. This CDR3 is built from 16 residues. The germline CDR1 and CDR2 sequences are MGHRA and YSYEKL. The data belong to a study of graft-versus-host responses after intestinal transplantation. Turning to the study itself: Anti-thymocyte globulin induction, then tacrolimus and steroids for around 3 years, went to all recipients. Study-level points and caveats: Clonal ratios of graft-versus-host to host-versus-graft in allografts were high for patients exhibiting graft-donor T cell macrochimerism.

Some clones are missing from TCRdb's copy, which holds only in-frame ones; the method was immunoSEQ multiplex PCR. The sample has about 120,000 clones; 80% to 95% are singletons. V is TRBV4-1 and J is TRBJ1-1, with D possibly being TRBD1 (6 bases). The sequence was obtained from a human donor who received an intestinal transplant. The source material was unstimulated CD8+ T cells sorted from spleen or lymph node cells, sampled before intestinal transplant. The CDR3 coding sequence is TGCGCCAGCAGCCAAGAGCCCGGACAGATGAACACTGAAGCTTTCTTT. Its protein product is CASSQEPGQMNTEAFF.